The rows below give T cell receptor beta chains drawn from one sample of a study of blood T cell repertoires in COVID-19. The table came from immunoSEQ multiplex PCR; TCRdb's copy has only in-frame clones and leaves some out. Here the sample spans hundreds of thousands of clones, around 87% being singletons. Sample: peripheral blood. The receptors stem from a woman in her twenties or thirties who had recovered from COVID-19. The CDR3 runs from the conserved cysteine through the conserved F or W. The D gene is left open where the match is weak. The size entry is marked missing in some rows and otherwise reads once, few, many or a size class.

v_gene: TRBV5-6
d_gene: .
j_gene: TRBJ1-2
abundance: .
CDR3aa: CASSLATGLAGGYTF
CDR3nt: TGTGCCAGCAGCTTGGCCACAGGTCTGGCAGGTGGCTACACCTTC

v_gene: TRBV30
d_gene: TRBD1
j_gene: TRBJ1-4
abundance: many
CDR3aa: CAWKHRGATNEKLFF
CDR3nt: TGTGCCTGGAAACACAGGGGGGCAACTAATGAAAAACTGTTTTTT

v_gene: TRBV3-1/TRBV3-2
d_gene: .
j_gene: TRBJ2-5
abundance: .
CDR3aa: CASSLRPGQETQYF
CDR3nt: TGTGCCAGCAGCCTTAGACCGGGGCAAGAGACCCAGTACTTC

v_gene: TRBV7-2
d_gene: .
j_gene: TRBJ1-2
abundance: .
CDR3aa: CASSLGRGNYGYTF
CDR3nt: TGTGCCAGCAGCTTAGGACGGGGAAACTATGGCTACACCTTC

v_gene: TRBV6-1
d_gene: .
j_gene: TRBJ1-1
abundance: .
CDR3aa: CASREKTGGGDTEAFF
CDR3nt: TGTGCCAGCAGGGAAAAAACGGGTGGAGGGGACACTGAAGCTTTCTTT

v_gene: TRBV3-1/TRBV3-2
d_gene: .
j_gene: TRBJ1-3
abundance: .
CDR3aa: CASSQGRVEGNTIYF
CDR3nt: TGTGCCAGCAGCCAAGGTCGGGTAGAAGGAAACACCATATATTTT

v_gene: TRBV18
d_gene: TRBD1
j_gene: TRBJ1-1
abundance: once
CDR3aa: CASSPGQGTEAFF
CDR3nt: TGTGCCAGCTCACCAGGACAGGGCACTGAAGCTTTCTTT

v_gene: TRBV28
d_gene: TRBD2
j_gene: TRBJ2-3
abundance: .
CDR3aa: CASSSGLAPGDTQYF
CDR3nt: TGTGCCAGCAGTTCGGGACTAGCGCCAGGGGATACGCAGTATTTT

v_gene: TRBV19
d_gene: TRBD1
j_gene: TRBJ1-5
abundance: .
CDR3aa: CASSILNDRGGQPQHF
CDR3nt: TGTGCCAGTAGTATCCTGAATGACAGGGGAGGTCAGCCCCAGCATTTT

v_gene: TRBV6-5
d_gene: .
j_gene: TRBJ1-5
abundance: .
CDR3aa: CASMSRREGNQPQHF
CDR3nt: TGTGCCAGCATGTCAAGGAGGGAGGGGAATCAGCCCCAGCATTTT

v_gene: TRBV27
d_gene: TRBD2
j_gene: TRBJ2-3
abundance: .
CDR3aa: CASRERTSTYF
CDR3nt: TGTGCCAGCAGGGAGCGGACTAGCACGTATTTT

v_gene: TRBV7-2
d_gene: .
j_gene: TRBJ1-6
abundance: few
CDR3aa: CASSLEPSSYNSPLHF
CDR3nt: TGTGCCAGCAGCCTCGAGCCGAGCTCCTATAATTCACCCCTCCACTTT

v_gene: TRBV3-1/TRBV3-2
d_gene: .
j_gene: TRBJ2-7
abundance: .
CDR3aa: CASSLSPSYEQYF
CDR3nt: TGTGCCAGCAGCCTGTCCCCATCCTACGAGCAGTACTTC

v_gene: TRBV11-2
d_gene: .
j_gene: TRBJ2-7
abundance: .
CDR3aa: CASSRGYEQYF
CDR3nt: TGTGCCAGCAGCCGGGGTTACGAGCAGTACTTC

v_gene: TRBV9
d_gene: TRBD1
j_gene: TRBJ2-7
abundance: .
CDR3aa: CASSPETGASYEQYF
CDR3nt: TGTGCCAGCAGCCCCGAGACAGGGGCCTCCTACGAGCAGTACTTC